This TCR beta chain was recovered during a study of tumor-infiltrating lymphocytes in primary liver carcinoma. The CDR3 covers 17 residues. Germline V gives CDR1 MNHNS, CDR2 SASEGT. As to this clonotype: One end of the junction does not line up with germline, which may come from a read error.

Constant-region priming of about 520 ng total RNA yielded TCR beta cDNA. What produced the TCR beta libraries was three nested multiplex PCR rounds using slightly modified ARM-PCR. TRBV1-TRBV30 forward primers and a C-beta reverse primer were used in the first two PCR rounds, which each ran for approximately 10 cycles. TCRdb reanalysed the multiplex PCR reads using MiXCR and keeps one entry per CDR3 protein. The data show about 120,000 distinct CDR3 sequences, 50% to 65% seen once. Co-extraction of RNA and DNA was performed on 20-30 mg of unsorted bulk tissue. Infection with HBV was chronic in patients; they were treatment-naive.

The sequence was obtained from a woman aged 55 to 70 with primary liver carcinoma and hepatitis B virus infection. V usage is TRBV6-1 and J usage is TRBJ2-5, with D possibly matching TRBD2 (6 bases). The sample taken for sequencing was liver tumor tissue from sampling region 1. Subset noted: tumor region T1, superior pole. For the CDR3, the DNA is TGTGCTAGCAGTGGGGCTAACGGGAGTTGGGACCAAGAGACCCAGTACTTC. Translation: CASSGANGSWDQETQYF.